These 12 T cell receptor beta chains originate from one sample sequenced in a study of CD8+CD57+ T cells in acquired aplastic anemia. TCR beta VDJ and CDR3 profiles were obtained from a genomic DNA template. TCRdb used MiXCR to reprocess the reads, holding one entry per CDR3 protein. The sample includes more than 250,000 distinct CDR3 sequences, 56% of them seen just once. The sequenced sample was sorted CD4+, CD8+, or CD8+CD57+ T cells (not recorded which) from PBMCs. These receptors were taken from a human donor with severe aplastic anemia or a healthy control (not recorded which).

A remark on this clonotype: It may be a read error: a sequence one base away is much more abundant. DNA of the CDR3: TGCGCCAGCAGTGACAGGTGCACTGAAGCTTTCTTT. Amino acid sequence: CASSDRCTEAFF. The chain combines TRBV10-2 with TRBJ1-1; D gene ambiguous. Looked up from germline, CDR1 is WSHSY and CDR2 is SAAADI. The CDR3 extends over 12 amino acids. V was pared by 3 bases and J by 4 bases, with 6 bases between.

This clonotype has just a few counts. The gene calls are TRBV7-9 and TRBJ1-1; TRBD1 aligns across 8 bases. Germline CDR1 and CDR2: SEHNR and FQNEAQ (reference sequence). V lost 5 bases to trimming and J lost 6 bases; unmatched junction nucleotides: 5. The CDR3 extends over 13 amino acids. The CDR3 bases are TGTGCCAGCAGCGTAACAGGGGGTCCTGAAGCTTTCTTT. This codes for CASSVTGGPEAFF.

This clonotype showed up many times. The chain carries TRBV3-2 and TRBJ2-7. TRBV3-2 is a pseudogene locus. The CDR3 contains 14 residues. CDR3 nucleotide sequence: TGTGCCAGCAGCCGGGTAGCCCACCGGCGCGAGCAGTACTTC. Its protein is CASSRVAHRREQYF.

CDR3 nucleotide sequence: TGTGCCAGCAGCTCACAGGGACTAGCGGGGGGGATATACGAGCAGTACTTC. Protein sequence: CASSSQGLAGGIYEQYF. This rearrangement joins TRBV9 to TRBJ2-7, with 16 positions matching TRBD2. CDR1 and CDR2 from the germline V gene are SGDLS and YYNGEE. J gave up 4 bases and V 4 bases, and 8 bases lay outside the gene matches. CDR3 length: 17 residues.

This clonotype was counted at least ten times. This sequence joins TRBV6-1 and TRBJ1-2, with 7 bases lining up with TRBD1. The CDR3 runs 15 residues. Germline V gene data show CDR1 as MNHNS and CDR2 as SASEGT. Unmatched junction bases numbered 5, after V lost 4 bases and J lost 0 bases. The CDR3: CASSGQGTANYGYTF. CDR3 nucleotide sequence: TGTGCCAGCAGTGGGCAAGGGACAGCTAACTATGGCTACACCTTC.

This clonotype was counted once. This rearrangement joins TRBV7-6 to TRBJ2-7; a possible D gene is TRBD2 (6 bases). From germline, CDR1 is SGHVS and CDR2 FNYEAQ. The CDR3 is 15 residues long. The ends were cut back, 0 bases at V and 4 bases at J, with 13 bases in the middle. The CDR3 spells CASSLAGGERYEQYF. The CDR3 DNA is TGTGCCAGCAGCTTAGCGGGCGGGGAGCGGTACGAGCAGTACTTC.

The CDR3 region is CASSLGTGPYGYTF. The CDR3 DNA reads TGTGCCAGCAGCCTTGGGACAGGCCCCTATGGCTACACCTTC. The chain joins TRBV7-9 to TRBJ1-2, with 8 bases fitting TRBD1. Trimming at V came to 5 bases and at J to 4 bases, leaving 6 bases not matched to a gene. The CDR3 runs to 14 residues. Germline V gene lookup returns CDR1 SEHNR and CDR2 FQNEAQ (reference sequence). Combining the CDR3 with reference TRBV7-9 and TRBJ1-2 gives the whole variable domain DTGVSQNPRHKITKRGQNVTFRCDPISEHNRLYWYRQTLGQGPEFLTYFQNEAQLEKSRLLSDRFSAERPKGSFSTLEIQRTEQGDSAMYLCASSLGTGPYGYTFGSGTRLTVV.

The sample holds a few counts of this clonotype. CDR3 coding DNA: TGTGCCAGCGAGACAGAAAGGAACACTGAAGCTTTCTTT. Translated: CASETERNTEAFF. The V call is TRBV2, the J call TRBJ1-1; a possible D gene is TRBD1 (5 bases). This CDR3 spans 13 amino acids. The ends were cut back, 8 bases at V and 1 base at J, with 11 bases in the middle. Germline assignment: CDR1 SNHLY and CDR2 FYNNEI.

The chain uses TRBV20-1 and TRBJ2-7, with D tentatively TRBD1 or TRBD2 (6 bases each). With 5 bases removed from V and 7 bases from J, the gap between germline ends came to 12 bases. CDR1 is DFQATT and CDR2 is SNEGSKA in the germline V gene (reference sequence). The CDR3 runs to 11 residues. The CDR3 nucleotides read TGCAGTGCTCACACAGGGAGGGAGCAGTACTTC. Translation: CSAHTGREQYF.

The CDR3 bases are TGTGCAAGCCCCCCCGATCTGGGATCCTACGAGCAGTACTTC. This gives the protein CASPPDLGSYEQYF. V usage is TRBV2 and J usage is TRBJ2-7; D is unresolved. Germline CDR1 reads SNHLY; CDR2 reads FYNNEI. There are 14 residues in the CDR3.

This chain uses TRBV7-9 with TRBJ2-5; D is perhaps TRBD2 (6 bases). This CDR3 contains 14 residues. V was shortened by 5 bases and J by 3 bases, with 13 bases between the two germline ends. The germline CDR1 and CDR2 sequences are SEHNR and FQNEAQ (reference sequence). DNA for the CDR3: TGTGCCAGCAGCCCGGGACTGGAAGAAGAGACCCAGTACTTC. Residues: CASSPGLEEETQYF.

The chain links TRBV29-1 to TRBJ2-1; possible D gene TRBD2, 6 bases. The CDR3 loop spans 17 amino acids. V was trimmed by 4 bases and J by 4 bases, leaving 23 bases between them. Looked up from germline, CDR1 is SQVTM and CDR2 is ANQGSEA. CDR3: CSVVLTGLPETYNEQFF. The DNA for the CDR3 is TGCAGCGTTGTCTTAACGGGACTTCCGGAAACATACAATGAGCAGTTCTTC.